These 8 T cell receptor beta chains were all obtained from the same sample, sequenced in a study of T cells after posttransplantation cyclophosphamide. The naive gate required viable CD3+CD4+ or CD3+CD8+ cells with CCR7+CD45RA+CD45RO-CD95-CD27+CD28+ phenotype. Here immunoSEQ multiplex PCR was the method, and the copy in TCRdb shows in-frame clones only, minus some. Counted here are some 33,000 clones, about 91% occurring once; the ten biggest clones make up 0.1%. Input material: naive CD4+ T cells sorted from blood. These receptors were obtained from a man under 40 in good health and a related stem cell transplant donor.

The chain has TRBV11-2 and TRBJ1-1; no firm D call. The V gene lost 1 base and the J gene lost 4 bases, with 7 bases spanning the gap. The CDR3 is 13 residues long. CDR1 is SGHAT, CDR2 FQNNGV, per germline. CDR3 residues: CASSLAFRTEAFF. The DNA for the CDR3 is TGTGCCAGCAGCTTAGCTTTTCGCACTGAAGCTTTCTTT.

The chain couples TRBV5-6 to TRBJ1-6, with D hard to call. The CDR3 length is 15 residues. Deletions cut 1 base from V and 9 bases from J, with 14 bases between. Germline CDR1 reads SGHDT; CDR2 reads YYEEEE. The CDR3 DNA follows: TGTGCCAGCAGCTTGTGGCAGGTCTTCGGTTCACCCCTCCACTTT. Translating gives CASSLWQVFGSPLHF.

CDR3 region: CASSYESRVGNQPQHF. The CDR3 region has the DNA TGTGCCAGCAGTTACGAGTCCCGGGTAGGCAATCAGCCCCAGCATTTT. The chain is built from TRBV6-6 and TRBJ1-5; no reliable D call. The CDR3 loop spans 16 amino acids. Trimming left V 2 bases short and J 2 bases short, with 13 bases between. Germline CDR1 MNHNY, CDR2 SVGAGI (reference sequence).

CDR3 nucleotide sequence: TGTGCCAGCGTTCTCTCCGGGACTAGCGCAGATACGCAGTATTTT. Translating gives CASVLSGTSADTQYF. The chain recombines TRBV28 with TRBJ2-3; 10 bases line up with TRBD2. V lost 8 bases and J lost 4; bases outside the gene matches: 9. In germline, CDR1 is MDHEN, CDR2 SYDVKM. The length of the CDR3 is 15 residues.

V gene TRBV7-2 combines with J gene TRBJ1-5; possibly TRBD1 for D (5 bases). The CDR3 is 13 amino acids. V was cut by 5 bases and J by 7 bases, with 12 bases left in between. Germline V gene data show CDR1 as SGHTA and CDR2 as FQGNSA. The CDR3 region is CASSLDDSQPQHF. As DNA, the CDR3 is TGTGCCAGCAGCCTGGACGACAGCCAGCCCCAGCATTTT.

J is TRBJ2-7 and V is TRBV7-8; 7 nucleotides align to TRBD2. Germline V lookup: CDR1 SGHVS, CDR2 FQNEAQ. V lost 0 bases to trimming and J lost 3 bases; unmatched junction nucleotides: 11. The CDR3 is made up of 17 amino acids. The CDR3 nucleotides are TGTGCCAGCAGCTTAGCGGGGGTTGCGGGGGTACACTACGAGCAGTACTTC. It encodes CASSLAGVAGVHYEQYF.

The chain couples TRBV18 to TRBJ2-3; 11 positions agree with TRBD2. Losses at the gene ends were 1 base for V and 3 bases for J; bases not matched to a gene: 3. The CDR3 is 16 amino acids. Per the germline V gene, CDR1 is KGHSH and CDR2 is LQKENI. CDR3 coding DNA: TGTGCCAGCTCACCACTAGCGGGGGGGCCAACAGATACGCAGTATTTT. This translates into CASSPLAGGPTDTQYF.

V usage is TRBV20-1 and J usage is TRBJ2-7; no reliable D call. V was shortened by 4 bases and J by 5 bases, with 9 bases between the two germline ends. The V gene's germline CDR1 is DFQATT and CDR2 SNEGSKA (reference sequence). The CDR3 is 11 amino acids. CDR3 amino acids: CSATSLDEQYF. The CDR3, as DNA: TGCAGTGCTACTAGTCTCGACGAGCAGTACTTC.